This T cell receptor (beta chain) was sequenced during a study of blood T cell repertoires in COVID-19. Data came from immunoSEQ multiplex PCR; TCRdb stores just in-frame clones and leaves some out. The table includes about 74,000 clones, around 80% detected once. Germline V gives CDR1 KGHSH, CDR2 LQKENI. This CDR3 comprises 18 residues. V lost 6 bases, J lost 3 bases, and 10 bases stayed unmatched. The clonotype originates from a human donor in a cohort sampled during active COVID-19. The V and J genes are TRBV18 and TRBJ2-4, with 14 bases that match TRBD2. The material sequenced was peripheral blood. CDR3 bases: TGTGCCAGCTCCGGGACTAGCGGGGGCTCGCGAGGCAAAAACATTCAGTACTTC. As protein: CASSGTSGGSRGKNIQYF.